Included here is one T cell receptor (beta chain) sequence, with context. This entry comes from a study of blood T cell repertoires in COVID-19. Looking at the study overall: PBMCs, B-cell-depleted T cells, or T cells were the source of the cDNA or gDNA that made up the material.

V was pared by 2 bases and J by 6 bases, with 10 bases of the junction left unmatched. Germline lookup yields CDR1 MNHNS and CDR2 SASEGT. CDR3 length: 16 amino acids. Under the authors' procedure: Quantification of nucleated cells was approximated via reference gene primer amplification. Assay used: immunoSEQ multiplex PCR; TCRdb lists only in-frame clones, some missing. The DNA was the basis for D and trimming; V, J and clone size are from that table. The sample lists about 190,000 clones; around 80% were seen once. This receptor was obtained from a man in his fifties who had recovered from COVID-19. Input material: peripheral blood. This rearrangement joins TRBV6-1 to TRBJ2-7; 10 bases match TRBD2. CDR3 loop: CASSESPLAGVGEQYF. DNA for the CDR3: TGTGCCAGCAGTGAATCCCCCCTAGCGGGAGTAGGCGAGCAGTACTTC.